What follows are 3 T cell receptor beta chains derived from one specimen sequenced in a study of blood T cell repertoires in COVID-19. Sequencing used immunoSEQ multiplex PCR; TCRdb keeps in-frame clones, though not all of them. The data contain 25,000 to 35,000 clones, more than 80% of them singletons. What was sequenced was peripheral blood. The receptors here all came from a human donor in a cohort sampled during active COVID-19.

The gene calls are TRBV28 and TRBJ1-4; a possible D gene is TRBD1 (5 bases). V gave up 6 bases and J gave up 4 bases, with 9 bases separating them. Germline CDR1 MDHEN, CDR2 SYDVKM. The CDR3 spans 13 residues. This chain's CDR3 is CASRGGSNEKLFF. In nucleotides, the CDR3 is TGTGCCAGCAGGGGGGGGAGTAATGAAAAACTGTTTTTT.

Written as DNA, the CDR3 is TGTGCCAGCAGTGAAAGGCAGGGGGTATTTCAGCCCCAGCATTTT. Translated: CASSERQGVFQPQHF. The V and J genes are TRBV2 and TRBJ1-5, with 7 bases lining up with TRBD1. Germline lookup yields CDR1 SNHLY and CDR2 FYNNEI. Trimming cost V 2 bases and J 6 bases; bases outside gene matches: 7. This CDR3 has 15 amino acids.

This clone appeared once. The CDR3 coding sequence is TGTGCCAGCAGGGACTCCCTTGCAACTAATGAAAAACTGTTTTTT. This encodes CASRDSLATNEKLFF. V is TRBV6-5 and J is TRBJ1-4; D gene unclear. V lost 6 bases, J lost 0 bases, and 11 bases lay in between. CDR3 length: 15 residues. The germline CDR1 and CDR2 sequences are MNHEY and SVGAGI.